This TCR beta chain was recovered during a study of blood T cell repertoires in COVID-19. Study-level information: The samples span acute and convalescent COVID-19 from the United States, Italy and Spain. From T cells, B-cell-depleted T cells, or PBMCs came the material, which was cDNA or gDNA.

Between the trimmed V and J ends, which lost 6 bases and 8 bases, there was a span of 19 bases. The V gene's germline CDR1 is MDHEN and CDR2 SYDVKM. The CDR3 spans 15 residues. In the original processing: Amplified reference gene primers provided the basis for estimating nucleated cell counts. The method was immunoSEQ multiplex PCR; TCRdb's version includes in-frame clones alone and lacks a portion of them. D and trimming were read from the DNA, whereas the V and J calls and clone size are those reported in that table. The table lists 220,000 or so clones, around 82% of them singletons. Sequenced sample: peripheral blood. The chain couples TRBV28 to TRBJ2-2, with TRBD1 as a possible D gene (6 bases). This receptor was obtained from a woman of 80 years or more with acute or convalescent COVID-19. The CDR3 region is CASSAGTGRIGELFF. The CDR3 region has the DNA TGTGCCAGCAGCGCCGGAACAGGGCGCATTGGGGAGCTGTTTTTT. The full variable domain, its missing parts supplied by reference TRBV28 and TRBJ2-2, is DVKVTQSSRYLVKRTGEKVFLECVQDMDHENMFWYRQDPGLGLRLIYFSYDVKMKEKGDIPEGYSVSREKKERFSLILESASTNQTSMYLCASSAGTGRIGELFFGEGSRLTVL.